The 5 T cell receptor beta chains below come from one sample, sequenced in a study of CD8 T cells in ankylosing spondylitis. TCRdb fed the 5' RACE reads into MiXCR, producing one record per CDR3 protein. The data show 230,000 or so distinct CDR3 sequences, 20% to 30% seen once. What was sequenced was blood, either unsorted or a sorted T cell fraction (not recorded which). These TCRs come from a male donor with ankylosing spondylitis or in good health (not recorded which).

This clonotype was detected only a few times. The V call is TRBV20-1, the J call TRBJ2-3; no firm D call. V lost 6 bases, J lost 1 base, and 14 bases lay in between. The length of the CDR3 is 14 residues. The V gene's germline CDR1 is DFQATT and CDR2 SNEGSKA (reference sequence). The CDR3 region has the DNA TGCAGTGCCCGCACGCGGTTGGGCACAGATACGCAGTATTTT. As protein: CSARTRLGTDTQYF.

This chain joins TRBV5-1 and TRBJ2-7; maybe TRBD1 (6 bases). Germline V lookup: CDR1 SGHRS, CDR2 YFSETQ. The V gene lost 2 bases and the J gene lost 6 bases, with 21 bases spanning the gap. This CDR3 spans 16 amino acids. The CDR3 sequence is CASSFLGQGSPAEQYF. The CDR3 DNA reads TGCGCCAGCAGCTTTCTCGGCCAGGGGTCCCCCGCCGAGCAGTACTTC.

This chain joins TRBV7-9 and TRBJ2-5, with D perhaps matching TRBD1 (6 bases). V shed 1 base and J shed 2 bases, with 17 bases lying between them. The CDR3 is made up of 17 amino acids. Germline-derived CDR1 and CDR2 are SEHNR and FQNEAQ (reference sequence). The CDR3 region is CASSLGLAGGPQETQYF. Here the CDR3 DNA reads TGTGCCAGCAGCTTAGGCCTAGCTGGGGGCCCTCAAGAGACCCAGTACTTC.

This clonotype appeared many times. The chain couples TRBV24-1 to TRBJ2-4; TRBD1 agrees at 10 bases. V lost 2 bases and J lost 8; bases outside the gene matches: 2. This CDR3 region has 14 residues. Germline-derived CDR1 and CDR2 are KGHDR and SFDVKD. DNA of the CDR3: TGTGCCACCAGTGATTCCGGACAGGGGGACATTCAGTACTTC. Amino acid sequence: CATSDSGQGDIQYF.

CDR3 sequence: CASSSIGGPQETQYF. CDR3 coding DNA: TGTGCCAGCAGTTCCATCGGGGGGCCTCAAGAGACCCAGTACTTC. The chain has TRBV12-3 or TRBV12-4 and TRBJ2-5; maybe TRBD2 (7 bases). V was cut by 4 bases and J by 2 bases, with 14 bases left in between. The CDR3 is 15 amino acids.